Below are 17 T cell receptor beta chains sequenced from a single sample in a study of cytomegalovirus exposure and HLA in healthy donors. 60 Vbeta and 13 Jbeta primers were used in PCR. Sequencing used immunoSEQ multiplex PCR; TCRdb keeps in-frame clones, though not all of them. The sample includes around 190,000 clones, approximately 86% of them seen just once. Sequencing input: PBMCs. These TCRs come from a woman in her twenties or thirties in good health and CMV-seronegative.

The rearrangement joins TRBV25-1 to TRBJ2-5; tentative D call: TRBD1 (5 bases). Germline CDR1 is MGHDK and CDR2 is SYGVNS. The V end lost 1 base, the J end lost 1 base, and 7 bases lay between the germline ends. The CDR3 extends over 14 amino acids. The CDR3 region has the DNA TGTGCCAGCAGTGAATGGGGCAGCCAAGAGACCCAGTACTTC. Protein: CASSEWGSQETQYF.

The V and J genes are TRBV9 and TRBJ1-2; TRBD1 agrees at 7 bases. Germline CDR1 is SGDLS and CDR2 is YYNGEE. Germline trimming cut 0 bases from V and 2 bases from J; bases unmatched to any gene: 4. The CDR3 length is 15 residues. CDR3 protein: CASSVGGGQNYGYTF. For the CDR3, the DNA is TGTGCCAGCAGCGTAGGAGGGGGACAGAACTATGGCTACACCTTC. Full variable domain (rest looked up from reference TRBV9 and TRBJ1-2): DSGVTQTPKHLITATGQRVTLRCSPRSGDLSVYWYQQSLDQGLQFLIQYYNGEERAKGNILERFSAQQFPDLHSELNLSSLELGDSALYFCASSVGGGQNYGYTFGSGTRLTVV.

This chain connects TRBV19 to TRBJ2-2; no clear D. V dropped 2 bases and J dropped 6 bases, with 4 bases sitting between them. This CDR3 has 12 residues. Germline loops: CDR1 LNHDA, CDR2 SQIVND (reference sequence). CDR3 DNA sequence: TGTGCCAGTAGTATATCTCCCGGGGAGCTGTTTTTT. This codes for CASSISPGELFF.

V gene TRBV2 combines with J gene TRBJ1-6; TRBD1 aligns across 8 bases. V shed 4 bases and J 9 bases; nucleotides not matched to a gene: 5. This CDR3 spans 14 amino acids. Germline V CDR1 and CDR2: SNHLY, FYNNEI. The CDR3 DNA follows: TGTGCCAGCAGTGTGGACAGGGTGGGTTCACCCCTCCACTTT. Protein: CASSVDRVGSPLHF.

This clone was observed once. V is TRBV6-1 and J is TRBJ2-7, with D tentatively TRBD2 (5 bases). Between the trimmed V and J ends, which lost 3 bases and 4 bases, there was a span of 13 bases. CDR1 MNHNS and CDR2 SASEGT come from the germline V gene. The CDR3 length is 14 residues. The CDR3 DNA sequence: TGTGCCAGCAGTGACAACGGGATTTCTTACGAGCAGTACTTC. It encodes CASSDNGISYEQYF.

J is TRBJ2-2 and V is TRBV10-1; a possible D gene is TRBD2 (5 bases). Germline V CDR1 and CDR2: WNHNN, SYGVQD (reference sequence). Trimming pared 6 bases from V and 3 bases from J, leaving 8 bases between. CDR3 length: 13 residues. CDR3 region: CASRDSYTGELFF. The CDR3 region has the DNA TGCGCCAGCAGGGACTCTTACACCGGGGAGCTGTTTTTT.

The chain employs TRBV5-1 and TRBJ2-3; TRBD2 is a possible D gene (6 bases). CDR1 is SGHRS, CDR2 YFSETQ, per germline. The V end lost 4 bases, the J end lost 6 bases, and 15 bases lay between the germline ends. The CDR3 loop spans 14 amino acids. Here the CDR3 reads CASSAGTSGDTQYF. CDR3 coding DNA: TGCGCCAGCAGCGCGGGGACCTCCGGCGATACGCAGTATTTT.

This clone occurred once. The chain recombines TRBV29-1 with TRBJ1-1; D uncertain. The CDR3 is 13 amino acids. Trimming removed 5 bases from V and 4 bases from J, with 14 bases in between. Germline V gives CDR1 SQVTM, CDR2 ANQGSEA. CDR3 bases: TGCAGCGTTCTCGGGGTCGTACGCACTGAAGCTTTCTTT. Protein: CSVLGVVRTEAFF.

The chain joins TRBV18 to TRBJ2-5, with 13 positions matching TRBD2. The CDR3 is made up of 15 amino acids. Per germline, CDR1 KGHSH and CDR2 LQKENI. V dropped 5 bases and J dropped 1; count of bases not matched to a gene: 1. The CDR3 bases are TGTGCCAGCTCAAGGACTAGCGGGGGCCAAGAGACCCAGTACTTC. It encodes CASSRTSGGQETQYF.

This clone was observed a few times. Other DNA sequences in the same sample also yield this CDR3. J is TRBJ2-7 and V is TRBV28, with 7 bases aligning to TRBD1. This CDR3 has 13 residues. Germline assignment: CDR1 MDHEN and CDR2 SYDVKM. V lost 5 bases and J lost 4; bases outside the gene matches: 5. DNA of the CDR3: TGTGCCAGCAGTCCGGGACAGATTTACGAGCAGTACTTC. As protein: CASSPGQIYEQYF.

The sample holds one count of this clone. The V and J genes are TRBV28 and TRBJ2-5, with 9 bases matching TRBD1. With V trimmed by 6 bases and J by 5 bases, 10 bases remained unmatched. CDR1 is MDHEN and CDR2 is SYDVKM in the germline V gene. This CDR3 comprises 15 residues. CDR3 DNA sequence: TGTGCCAGCAGCCCTCCCGGGACAGGGTTGGAGACCCAGTACTTC. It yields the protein CASSPPGTGLETQYF.

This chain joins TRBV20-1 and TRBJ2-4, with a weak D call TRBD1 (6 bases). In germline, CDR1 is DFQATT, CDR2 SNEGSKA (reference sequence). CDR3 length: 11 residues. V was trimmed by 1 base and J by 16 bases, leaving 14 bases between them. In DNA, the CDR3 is TGCAGTGCTAGAGGGTACAGGGAAGCCTACTTC. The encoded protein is CSARGYREAYF.

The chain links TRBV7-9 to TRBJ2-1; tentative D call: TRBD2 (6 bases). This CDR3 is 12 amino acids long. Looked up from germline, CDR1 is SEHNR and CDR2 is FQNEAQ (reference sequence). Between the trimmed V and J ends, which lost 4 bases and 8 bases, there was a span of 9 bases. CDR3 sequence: CASSSRGYEQFF. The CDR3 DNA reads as TGTGCCAGCAGCTCACGGGGGTATGAGCAGTTCTTC. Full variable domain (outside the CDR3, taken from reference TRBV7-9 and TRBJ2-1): DTGVSQNPRHKITKRGQNVTFRCDPISEHNRLYWYRQTLGQGPEFLTYFQNEAQLEKSRLLSDRFSAERPKGSFSTLEIQRTEQGDSAMYLCASSSRGYEQFFGPGTRLTVL.

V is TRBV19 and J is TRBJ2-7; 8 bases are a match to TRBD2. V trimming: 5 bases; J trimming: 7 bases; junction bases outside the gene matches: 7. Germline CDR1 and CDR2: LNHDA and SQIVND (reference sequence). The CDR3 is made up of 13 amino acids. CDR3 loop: CASSGTSLGEQYF. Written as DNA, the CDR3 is TGTGCCAGTAGTGGGACTAGTCTGGGGGAGCAGTACTTC.

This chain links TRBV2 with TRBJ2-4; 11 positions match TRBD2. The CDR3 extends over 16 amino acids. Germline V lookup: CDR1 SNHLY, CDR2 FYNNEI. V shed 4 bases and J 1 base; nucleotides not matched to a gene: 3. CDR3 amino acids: CASSGRTSGAKNIQYF. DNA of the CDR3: TGTGCCAGCAGTGGTAGGACTAGCGGGGCCAAAAACATTCAGTACTTC. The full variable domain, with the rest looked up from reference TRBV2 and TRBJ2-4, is EPEVTQTPSHQVTQMGQEVILRCVPISNHLYFYWYRQILGQKVEFLVSFYNNEISEKSEIFDDQFSVERPDGSNFTLKIRSTKLEDSAMYFCASSGRTSGAKNIQYFGAGTRLSVL.

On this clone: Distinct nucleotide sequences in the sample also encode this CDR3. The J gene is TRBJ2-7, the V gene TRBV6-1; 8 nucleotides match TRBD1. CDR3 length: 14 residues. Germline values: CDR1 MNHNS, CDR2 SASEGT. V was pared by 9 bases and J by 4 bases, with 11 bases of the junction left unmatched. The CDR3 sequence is CASKPGQELYEQYF. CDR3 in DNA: TGTGCCAGTAAACCGGGACAGGAACTATACGAGCAGTACTTC.

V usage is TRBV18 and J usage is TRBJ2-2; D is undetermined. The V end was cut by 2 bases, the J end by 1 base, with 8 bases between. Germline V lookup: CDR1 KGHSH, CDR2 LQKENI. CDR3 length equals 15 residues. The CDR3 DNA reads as TGTGCCAGCTCACCAGCGGTCTTGAACACCGGGGAGCTGTTTTTT. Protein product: CASSPAVLNTGELFF.